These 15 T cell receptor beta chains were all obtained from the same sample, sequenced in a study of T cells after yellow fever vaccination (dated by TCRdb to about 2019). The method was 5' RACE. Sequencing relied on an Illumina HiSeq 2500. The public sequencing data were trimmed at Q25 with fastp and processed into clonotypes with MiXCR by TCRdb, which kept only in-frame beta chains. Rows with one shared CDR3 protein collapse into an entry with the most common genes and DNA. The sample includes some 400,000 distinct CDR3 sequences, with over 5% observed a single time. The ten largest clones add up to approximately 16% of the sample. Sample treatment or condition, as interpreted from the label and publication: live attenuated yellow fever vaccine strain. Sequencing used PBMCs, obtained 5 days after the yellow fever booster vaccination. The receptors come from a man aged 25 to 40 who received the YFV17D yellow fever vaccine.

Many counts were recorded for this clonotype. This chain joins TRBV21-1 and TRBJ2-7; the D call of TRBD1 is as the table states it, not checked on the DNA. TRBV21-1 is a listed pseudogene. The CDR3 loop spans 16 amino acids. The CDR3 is CASIPRGTELMWEQYF. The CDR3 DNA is TGTGCCAGCATTCCCCGGGGGACGGAGCTAATGTGGGAGCAGTACTTC.

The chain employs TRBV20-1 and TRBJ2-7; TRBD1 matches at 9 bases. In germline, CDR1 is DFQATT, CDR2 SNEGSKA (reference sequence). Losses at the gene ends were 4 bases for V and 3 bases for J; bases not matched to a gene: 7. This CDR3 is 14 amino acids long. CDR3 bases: TGCAGTGCTACCCCGGGACAGGGAATCTACGAGCAGTACTTC. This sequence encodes CSATPGQGIYEQYF.

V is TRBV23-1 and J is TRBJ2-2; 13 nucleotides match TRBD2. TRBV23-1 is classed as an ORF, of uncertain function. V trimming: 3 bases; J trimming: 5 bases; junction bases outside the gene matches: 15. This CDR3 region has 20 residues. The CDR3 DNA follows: TGCGCCAGCAGTCATGTTATTCTCGGACTAGCGGGAGTGGAGACCGGGGAGCTGTTTTTT. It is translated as CASSHVILGLAGVETGELFF.

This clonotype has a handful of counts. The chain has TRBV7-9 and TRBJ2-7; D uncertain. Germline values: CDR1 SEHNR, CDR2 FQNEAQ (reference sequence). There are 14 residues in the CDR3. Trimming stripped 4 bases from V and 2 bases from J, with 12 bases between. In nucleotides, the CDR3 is TGTGCCAGCAGCTCCGGCTGGGCAACCTACGAGCAGTACTTC. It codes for CASSSGWATYEQYF.

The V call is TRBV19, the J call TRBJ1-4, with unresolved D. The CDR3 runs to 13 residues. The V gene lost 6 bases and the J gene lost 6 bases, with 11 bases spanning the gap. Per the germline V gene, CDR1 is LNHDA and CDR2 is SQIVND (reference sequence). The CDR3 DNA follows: TGTGCCAGTAGCTCCACAAGAGATGAAAAACTGTTTTTT. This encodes CASSSTRDEKLFF. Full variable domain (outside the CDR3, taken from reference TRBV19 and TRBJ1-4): DGGITQSPKYLFRKEGQNVTLSCEQNLNHDAMYWYRQDPGQGLRLIYYSQIVNDFQKGDIAEGYSVSREKKESFPLTVTSAQKNPTAFYLCASSSTRDEKLFFGSGTQLSVL.

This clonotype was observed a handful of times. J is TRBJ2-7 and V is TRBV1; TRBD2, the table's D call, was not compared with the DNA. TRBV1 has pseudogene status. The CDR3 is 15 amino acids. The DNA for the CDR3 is TGCACCAGCAGCCACTCTAGCGAGGGTAGCGACGAGCAGTACTTC. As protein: CTSSHSSEGSDEQYF.

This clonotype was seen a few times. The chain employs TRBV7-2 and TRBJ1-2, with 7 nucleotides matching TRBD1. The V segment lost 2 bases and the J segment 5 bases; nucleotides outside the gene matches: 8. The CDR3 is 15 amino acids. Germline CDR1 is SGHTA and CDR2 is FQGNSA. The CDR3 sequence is CASSLRTGQLYGYTF. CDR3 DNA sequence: TGTGCCAGCAGCTTACGAACGGGACAGCTATATGGCTACACCTTC.

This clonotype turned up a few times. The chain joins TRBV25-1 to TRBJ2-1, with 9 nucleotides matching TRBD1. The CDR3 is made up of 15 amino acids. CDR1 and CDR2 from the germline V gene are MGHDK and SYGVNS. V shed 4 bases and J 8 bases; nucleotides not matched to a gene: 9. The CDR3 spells CASSASGTGLYEQFF. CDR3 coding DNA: TGTGCCAGCAGTGCCTCCGGGACAGGGCTATATGAGCAGTTCTTC.

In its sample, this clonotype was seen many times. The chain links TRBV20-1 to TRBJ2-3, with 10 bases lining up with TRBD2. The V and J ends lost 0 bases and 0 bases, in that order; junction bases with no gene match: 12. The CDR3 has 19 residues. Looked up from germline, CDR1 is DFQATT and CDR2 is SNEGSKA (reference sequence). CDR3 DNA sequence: TGCAGTGCTAGAGATCGGAAAGCGGGAGGGCCTCGAAGCACAGATACGCAGTATTTT. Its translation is CSARDRKAGGPRSTDTQYF.

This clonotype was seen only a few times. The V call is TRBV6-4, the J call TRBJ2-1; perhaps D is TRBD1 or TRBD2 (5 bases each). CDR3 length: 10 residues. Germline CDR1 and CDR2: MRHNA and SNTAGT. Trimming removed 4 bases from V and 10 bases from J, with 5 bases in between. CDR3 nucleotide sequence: TGTGCCAGCAGTGGGGACGAGCAGTTCTTC. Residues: CASSGDEQFF.

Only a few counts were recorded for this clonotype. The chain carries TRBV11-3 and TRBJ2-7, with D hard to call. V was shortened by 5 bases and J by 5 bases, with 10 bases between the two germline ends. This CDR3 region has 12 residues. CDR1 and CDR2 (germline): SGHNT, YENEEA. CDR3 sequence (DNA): TGTGCCAGCAGCAAGGGTTTGGACGAGCAGTACTTC. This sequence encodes CASSKGLDEQYF.

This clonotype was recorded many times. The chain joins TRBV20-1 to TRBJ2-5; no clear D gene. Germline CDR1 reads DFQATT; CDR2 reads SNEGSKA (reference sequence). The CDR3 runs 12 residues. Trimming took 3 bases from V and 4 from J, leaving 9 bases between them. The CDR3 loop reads CSASLGLETQYF. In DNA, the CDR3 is TGCAGTGCTAGTTTGGGGTTAGAGACCCAGTACTTC.

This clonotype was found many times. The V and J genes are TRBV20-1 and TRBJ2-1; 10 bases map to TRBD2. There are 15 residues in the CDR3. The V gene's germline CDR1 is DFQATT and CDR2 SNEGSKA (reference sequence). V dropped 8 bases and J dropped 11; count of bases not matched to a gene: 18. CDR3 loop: CSWTTGSVSGRQQFF. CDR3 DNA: TGCAGTTGGACGACAGGAAGCGTTAGCGGGAGGCAGCAGTTCTTC.

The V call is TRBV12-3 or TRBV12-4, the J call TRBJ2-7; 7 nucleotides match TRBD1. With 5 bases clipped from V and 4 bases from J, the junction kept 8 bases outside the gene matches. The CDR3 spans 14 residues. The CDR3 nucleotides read TGTGCCAGCAGTAGGCCAGGGGGTTTTTACGAGCAGTACTTC. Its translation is CASSRPGGFYEQYF.

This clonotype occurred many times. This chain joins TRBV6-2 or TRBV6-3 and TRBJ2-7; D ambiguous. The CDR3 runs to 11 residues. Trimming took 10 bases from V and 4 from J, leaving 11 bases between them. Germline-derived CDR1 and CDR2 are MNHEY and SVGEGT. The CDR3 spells CATSLGYEQYF. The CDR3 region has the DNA TGTGCCACCTCTTTGGGATACGAGCAGTACTTC.